This passage covers 32 T cell receptor beta chains from one sample sequenced in a study of blood T cell repertoires in COVID-19. The repertoire was sequenced with immunoSEQ multiplex PCR; TCRdb's copy has only in-frame clones and lacks some. The profile shows a few hundred thousand clones, roughly 90% of them singletons. The source material was peripheral blood. These receptors were collected from a woman between 55 and 75 years old with COVID-19, enrolled during active disease.

The rearrangement joins TRBV7-8 to TRBJ1-1; no clear D. Germline values: CDR1 SGHVS, CDR2 FQNEAQ. The CDR3 runs to 14 residues. V shed 0 bases and J shed 0 bases, with 5 bases lying between them. CDR3 sequence (DNA): TGTGCCAGCAGCTTAGCACTTATGAACACTGAAGCTTTCTTT. Encoded protein: CASSLALMNTEAFF.

The chain links TRBV3-1 (or the pseudogene TRBV3-2) to TRBJ2-2; D might be TRBD1 (5 bases). V lost 3 bases and J 4 bases, leaving 12 bases between the germline ends. Per the germline V gene, CDR1 is LGHDT and CDR2 is YNNKEL (reference sequence). The CDR3 sequence is 15 residues long. The CDR3 nucleotides read TGTGCCAGCAGCCAGGCAGGGTGGGGCACCGGGGAGCTGTTTTTT. It translates to CASSQAGWGTGELFF.

V usage is TRBV5-1 and J usage is TRBJ2-7; TRBD2 agrees at 12 bases. CDR3 length equals 19 residues. Germline CDR1 reads SGHRS; CDR2 reads YFSETQ. Losses at the gene ends were 0 bases for V and 2 bases for J; bases not matched to a gene: 12. CDR3 sequence (DNA): TGCGCCAGCAGCTTGGCGATACTAGCGGGGGGAGCCAATCCCTACGAGCAGTACTTC. Encoded protein: CASSLAILAGGANPYEQYF.

The rearrangement links TRBV7-6 to TRBJ2-2; TRBD1 might be the D (6 bases). The CDR3 totals 15 residues. Trimming removed 6 bases from V and 1 base from J, with 12 bases in between. Germline V gene data show CDR1 as SGHVS and CDR2 as FNYEAQ. This chain's CDR3 is CASRGDTLNTGELFF. The CDR3 DNA reads as TGTGCCAGCAGGGGGGACACCCTGAACACCGGGGAGCTGTTTTTT.

V usage is TRBV19 and J usage is TRBJ1-5; no clear D. Germline V gene lookup returns CDR1 LNHDA and CDR2 SQIVND (reference sequence). CDR3 length equals 18 residues. With 5 bases removed from V and 4 bases from J, the gap between germline ends came to 24 bases. The chain's CDR3 is CASSPGSIPPRGNQPQHF. For the CDR3, the DNA is TGTGCCAGTAGTCCCGGGTCTATCCCGCCTCGGGGAAATCAGCCCCAGCATTTT.

This chain's CDR3 is CASSLIAGGGTGELFF. The CDR3 bases are TGCGCCAGCAGCTTGATTGCGGGGGGAGGAACCGGGGAGCTGTTTTTT. V is TRBV5-1 and J is TRBJ2-2; 8 bases align to TRBD2. Germline V gives CDR1 SGHRS, CDR2 YFSETQ. J was trimmed by 5 bases and V by 1 base; bases with no gene match: 7. The CDR3 loop spans 16 amino acids.

This sequence joins TRBV7-3 and TRBJ1-1; D possibly corresponds to TRBD1 (5 bases). CDR3 size: 13 residues. The germline V and J ends were trimmed by 4 bases and 4 bases, with 10 bases remaining between them. CDR1 is SGHTA, CDR2 FQGTGA, per germline. CDR3 bases: TGTGCCAGCAGCTCCGGCAGGGCCACTGAAGCTTTCTTT. This translates into CASSSGRATEAFF.

The rearrangement uses TRBV7-2 and TRBJ1-1; a weak D match, TRBD1 (6 bases). The germline V gene has CDR1 SGHTA and CDR2 FQGNSA. This CDR3 has 13 amino acids. Trimming shortened V by 8 bases and J by 0 bases, and 10 bases separated the two germline ends. CDR3 amino acids: CASGGQMNTEAFF. Written as DNA, the CDR3 is TGTGCCAGCGGCGGACAGATGAACACTGAAGCTTTCTTT.

The V and J genes are TRBV7-2 and TRBJ2-1, with 9 positions matching TRBD2. The germline V gene encodes CDR1 SGHTA and CDR2 FQGNSA. The CDR3 consists of 15 residues. V dropped 1 base and J dropped 8; count of bases not matched to a gene: 6. CDR3 amino acids: CASSLGRGGQYEQFF. Here the CDR3 DNA reads TGTGCCAGCAGCTTAGGGCGGGGGGGCCAATATGAGCAGTTCTTC.

The chain employs TRBV7-6 and TRBJ2-3; possibly TRBD1 for D (7 bases). V was pared by 3 bases and J by 5 bases, with 15 bases between. Looked up from germline, CDR1 is SGHVS and CDR2 is FNYEAQ. CDR3 length equals 15 residues. In nucleotides, the CDR3 is TGTGCCAGCAGCTTTGGGGCAGGGGGAGGAGATACGCAGTATTTT. Its translation: CASSFGAGGGDTQYF.

The J gene is TRBJ2-1, the V gene TRBV19; D possibly corresponds to TRBD2 (6 bases). This CDR3 region has 16 residues. Germline loops: CDR1 LNHDA, CDR2 SQIVND (reference sequence). V was clipped by 3 bases and J by 2 bases, with 14 bases between them. The CDR3 nucleotides read TGTGCCAGTAGTATGCTAGGCGGGGCTCCCTACAATGAGCAGTTCTTC. As protein: CASSMLGGAPYNEQFF.

This clone was detected a few times. The chain carries TRBV6-6 and TRBJ2-7; a possible D gene is TRBD2 (6 bases). Between the trimmed V and J ends, which lost 0 bases and 7 bases, there was a span of 13 bases. CDR1 is MNHNY and CDR2 is SVGAGI in the germline V gene (reference sequence). The CDR3 has 14 amino acids. In DNA, the CDR3 is TGTGCCAGCAGTTACTCGTACCGGCGGGGAGAGCAGTACTTC. Protein product: CASSYSYRRGEQYF.

V and J are TRBV4-2 and TRBJ1-2; TRBD1 is a possible D gene (5 bases). The V and J ends lost 0 bases and 1 base respectively, with 15 bases between them. The CDR3 is 17 residues long. Germline lookup yields CDR1 LGHNA and CDR2 YNFKEQ. CDR3 bases: TGTGCCAGCAGCCAAGATCTTATAGGGGAGGTTAACTATGGCTACACCTTC. As protein: CASSQDLIGEVNYGYTF.

This sequence joins TRBV11-1 and TRBJ2-7, with 11 bases aligning to TRBD1. Trimming at V came to 4 bases and at J to 10 bases, leaving 12 bases not matched to a gene. CDR3 length: 15 residues. Germline assignment: CDR1 SGHAT and CDR2 FQDESV (reference sequence). The chain's CDR3 is CASSSRDRGMWAQYF. DNA of the CDR3: TGTGCCAGCAGCTCCCGGGACAGGGGGATGTGGGCCCAGTACTTC.

The chain recombines TRBV6-4 with TRBJ2-3, with TRBD2 identical over 9 bases. CDR1 is MRHNA, CDR2 SNTAGT, per germline. The CDR3 is made up of 15 amino acids. Trimming took 4 bases from V and 2 from J; bases not matched to a gene: 4. CDR3 in amino acids: CASSVERGATDTQYF. The CDR3 region has the DNA TGTGCCAGCAGTGTTGAGCGGGGGGCCACAGATACGCAGTATTTT.

This clone was recorded a few times. The chain combines TRBV7-8 with TRBJ1-3; possibly TRBD1 for D (6 bases). The V end lost 6 bases, the J end lost 4 bases, and 13 bases lay between the germline ends. Germline CDR1 reads SGHVS; CDR2 reads FQNEAQ. This CDR3 has 14 amino acids. Here the CDR3 DNA reads TGTGCCAGCAGAACAGGGTTGAGGGGAAACACCATATATTTT. This encodes CASRTGLRGNTIYF.

This clone was counted a single time. The DNA for the CDR3 is TGCGCCAGCAGCCAAGCGCGGGACGGACCCTACGAGCAGTACTTC. The encoded protein is CASSQARDGPYEQYF. The chain carries TRBV4-3 and TRBJ2-7, with D tentatively TRBD2 (6 bases). The germline gives CDR1 LGHNA, CDR2 YSLEER. V was pared by 1 base and J by 2 bases, with 12 bases between. The CDR3 is 15 amino acids.

The chain recombines TRBV19 with TRBJ1-1; 8 bases are a match to TRBD1. From germline, CDR1 is LNHDA and CDR2 SQIVND (reference sequence). V shed 3 bases, J shed 1 base, and the junction held 10 bases outside the gene matches. This CDR3 spans 17 amino acids. CDR3 DNA: TGTGCCAGTAGTATCGACCCGGGACAGGAGGGGAACACTGAAGCTTTCTTT. Its translation is CASSIDPGQEGNTEAFF.

The chain recombines TRBV30 with TRBJ1-1; the match to TRBD1 covers 7 bases. Germline CDR1 reads GTSNPN; CDR2 reads SVGIG (reference sequence). The junction had 8 bases not matched to a gene; V was cut back by 0 bases and J by 10 bases. This CDR3 spans 13 amino acids. DNA of the CDR3: TGTGCCTGGAGTGTATATCAGGGGGTAATAGCTTTCTTT. It yields the protein CAWSVYQGVIAFF.

The genes are TRBV7-2 and TRBJ1-1, with D unclear. V was clipped by 2 bases and J by 5 bases, with 15 bases between them. CDR3 size: 15 residues. Germline CDR1 SGHTA, CDR2 FQGNSA. As DNA, the CDR3 is TGTGCCAGCAGCTTATTTGCTTCGGGGAGGACTGAAGCTTTCTTT. Translating gives CASSLFASGRTEAFF.

CDR3 loop: CASTRYGSNQPQHF. The DNA of the CDR3 is TGTGCCAGCACCCGTTACGGTAGCAATCAGCCCCAGCATTTT. The chain links TRBV27 to TRBJ1-5; D is unclear. The V end was cut by 7 bases, the J end by 0 bases, with 10 bases between. Germline V gene lookup returns CDR1 MNHEY and CDR2 SMNVEV (reference sequence). The CDR3 consists of 14 residues.

The chain is built from TRBV14 and TRBJ1-1; 8 bases agree with TRBD1. Trimming removed 5 bases from V and 4 bases from J; junction bases left unmatched: 3. CDR1 is SGHDN and CDR2 is FVKESK in the germline V gene. CDR3 size: 13 residues. The CDR3 DNA sequence: TGTGCCAGCAGCTCAACAGGGGGCACTGAAGCTTTCTTT. The encoded protein is CASSSTGGTEAFF.

This chain uses TRBV5-6 with TRBJ1-2; D unclear. There are 14 residues in the CDR3. Germline CDR1 and CDR2: SGHDT and YYEEEE. V gave up 0 bases and J gave up 0 bases, with 6 bases separating them. The CDR3 region has the DNA TGTGCCAGCAGCTTGGGGCCAGCTAACTATGGCTACACCTTC. Translated, it gives CASSLGPANYGYTF.

This clone was detected once. The chain combines TRBV5-6 with TRBJ1-1, with TRBD1 as a possible D gene (6 bases). Germline loops: CDR1 SGHDT, CDR2 YYEEEE. CDR3 size: 14 residues. V was trimmed by 3 bases and J by 2 bases, leaving 11 bases between them. CDR3 residues: CASSWGPPNTEAFF. CDR3 bases: TGTGCCAGCAGCTGGGGGCCCCCCAACACTGAAGCTTTCTTT.

The V and J genes are TRBV7-3 and TRBJ1-1; D may be TRBD1 (6 bases). The germline V and J ends were trimmed by 5 bases and 4 bases, with 14 bases remaining between them. Germline CDR1 is SGHTA and CDR2 is FQGTGA. The CDR3 runs 14 residues. CDR3 DNA: TGTGCCAGCAGCCCATCAACAGGGCGCACTGAAGCTTTCTTT. Translating it yields CASSPSTGRTEAFF.

The V call is TRBV19, the J call TRBJ1-3, with a weak D call TRBD1 (6 bases). CDR1 and CDR2 from the germline V gene are LNHDA and SQIVND (reference sequence). Trimming shortened V by 5 bases and J by 5 bases, and 13 bases separated the two germline ends. CDR3 length equals 14 residues. In DNA form, the CDR3 reads TGTGCCAGTAGTTCGGGGACAAGGCGAAACACCATATATTTT. It encodes CASSSGTRRNTIYF.

J is TRBJ1-5 and V is TRBV30; 8 bases fit TRBD1. V lost 0 bases and J lost 7; bases outside the gene matches: 5. Germline CDR1 reads GTSNPN; CDR2 reads SVGIG (reference sequence). The CDR3 totals 14 residues. The CDR3 sequence: CAWSVTGGWQPQHF. In DNA form, the CDR3 reads TGTGCCTGGAGTGTAACAGGGGGATGGCAGCCCCAGCATTTT.

The V gene is TRBV19, the J gene TRBJ1-5, with 7 positions matching TRBD1. The ends lost 4 bases at V and 2 bases at J; junction bases unmatched: 8. Germline V gene sequence: CDR1 LNHDA, CDR2 SQIVND (reference sequence). The CDR3 is made up of 16 amino acids. DNA for the CDR3: TGTGCCAGTAGTAGACAGGGCCAGGGGGGCAATCAGCCCCAGCATTTT. It codes for CASSRQGQGGNQPQHF.

V gene TRBV7-2 combines with J gene TRBJ1-5; tentatively, D is TRBD1 (6 bases). V lost 0 bases and J 6 bases, leaving 15 bases between the germline ends. Germline V lookup: CDR1 SGHTA, CDR2 FQGNSA. This CDR3 has 16 amino acids. The chain's CDR3 is CASSLAGQGRGQPQHF. The CDR3 nucleotides are TGTGCCAGCAGCTTAGCGGGGCAGGGGCGAGGTCAGCCCCAGCATTTT.

The table lists this clone with a count of one. The chain has TRBV6-6 and TRBJ1-2; possibly TRBD1 for D (5 bases). V was pared by 7 bases and J by 8 bases, with 20 bases between. The germline V gene encodes CDR1 MNHNY and CDR2 SVGAGI (reference sequence). The CDR3 length is 14 residues. CDR3 protein: CASNSQDHLGGYTF. The CDR3 coding sequence is TGTGCCAGCAACTCACAGGACCACCTAGGGGGCTACACCTTC.

This clone was counted a few times. The genes are TRBV3-1 (or the pseudogene TRBV3-2) and TRBJ1-5, with D possibly being TRBD1 (5 bases). In germline, CDR1 is LGHDT, CDR2 YNNKEL (reference sequence). CDR3 length equals 14 residues. V was trimmed by 1 base and J by 7 bases, leaving 11 bases between them. The CDR3 sequence: CASSQAPGYQPQHF. The CDR3 DNA sequence: TGTGCCAGCAGCCAAGCCCCAGGGTACCAGCCCCAGCATTTT.

This rearrangement joins TRBV27 to TRBJ1-5; tentative D call: TRBD1 (6 bases). The CDR3 loop spans 16 amino acids. V lost 0 bases to trimming and J lost 2 bases, with 11 bases between them. CDR1 and CDR2 from the germline V gene are MNHEY and SMNVEV (reference sequence). In nucleotides, the CDR3 is TGTGCCAGCAGTTTATCGTCAGGGGCCCGCAATCAGCCCCAGCATTTT. Its translation is CASSLSSGARNQPQHF.